Below, 13 T cell receptor beta chains from the same sample are listed, as sequenced in a study of CD8+ T cells in alopecia areata. Treatment defined: oral pan-JAK inhibitor, 5-10 mg twice daily. The sequencing template was cDNA reverse transcribed from extracted RNA. The data were produced by immunoSEQ multiplex PCR, yet TCRdb's version contains in-frame clones alone and is incomplete. This sample has about 99,000 clones; more than 75% occur once, and the top ten carry around 10%. The sequences come from CD8+ T cells sorted from blood, collected between weeks 30 and 35, from a patient treated with tofacitinib. These receptors were obtained from a human donor with alopecia areata.

The rearrangement joins TRBV29-1 to TRBJ1-2; D ambiguous. This CDR3 is built from 12 residues. CDR1 and CDR2 from the germline V gene are SQVTM and ANQGSEA. V lost 3 bases and J lost 4, with 9 bases in between. The CDR3 DNA follows: TGCAGCGTTGAGATGGGGAGCTATGGCTACACCTTC. Translating it yields CSVEMGSYGYTF.

CDR3 sequence (DNA): TGCGCCAGCAGCTCACTAGCGGACTCCTACGAGCAGTACTTC. This gives the protein CASSSLADSYEQYF. The V call is TRBV5-1, the J call TRBJ2-7; TRBD2 agrees at 8 bases. The CDR3 is 14 amino acids. Germline values: CDR1 SGHRS, CDR2 YFSETQ. V gave up 3 bases and J gave up 0 bases; unmatched junction bases: 2.

The table lists this clone with a few counts. The chain links TRBV29-1 to TRBJ2-2; TRBD1 agrees at 8 bases. The CDR3 has 14 amino acids. The ends lost 4 bases at V and 6 bases at J; junction bases unmatched: 7. Per germline, CDR1 SQVTM and CDR2 ANQGSEA. CDR3 bases: TGCAGCGTTGCAGCAGGGGGCATCTCCGGGGAGCTGTTTTTT. The encoded protein is CSVAAGGISGELFF.

This clone was detected only a few times. The chain uses TRBV27 and TRBJ2-7, with D tentatively TRBD1 or TRBD2 (5 bases each). CDR1 and CDR2 (germline): MNHEY, SMNVEV (reference sequence). CDR3 length: 15 residues. Trimming pared 7 bases from V and 2 bases from J, leaving 18 bases between. The CDR3 DNA reads TGTGCCAGCACCCCTTCAGGGACGGGGACCTACGAGCAGTACTTC. Translation gives CASTPSGTGTYEQYF.

Only a few counts were recorded for this clone. The chain recombines TRBV30 with TRBJ2-7; 8 bases are shared with TRBD1. Trimming at V came to 5 bases and at J to 2 bases, leaving 5 bases not matched to a gene. The CDR3 covers 13 residues. Germline CDR1 GTSNPN, CDR2 SVGIG (reference sequence). DNA of the CDR3: TGTGCCTGGGGACAGGGTCATCCCTACGAGCAGTACTTC. Its protein product is CAWGQGHPYEQYF. Complete variable domain (other parts from reference TRBV30 and TRBJ2-7): SQTIHQWPATLVQPVGSPLSLECTVEGTSNPNLYWYRQAAGRGLQLLFYSVGIGQISSEVPQNLSASRPQDRQFILSSKKLLLSDSGFYLCAWGQGHPYEQYFGPGTRLTVT.

Only one count was recorded for this clone. The chain links TRBV2 to TRBJ2-2; 10 nucleotides line up with TRBD2. Germline values: CDR1 SNHLY, CDR2 FYNNEI. Trimming took 7 bases from V and 5 from J; bases not matched to a gene: 4. This CDR3 is 14 amino acids long. The CDR3 loop is CASIQRGGTGELFF. DNA of the CDR3: TGTGCCAGCATTCAGCGGGGGGGAACCGGGGAGCTGTTTTTT.

The chain is built from TRBV7-8 and TRBJ2-7, with TRBD2 matching over 9 bases. Germline CDR1 reads SGHVS; CDR2 reads FQNEAQ. J lost 2 bases, V lost 6 bases, and 8 bases had no gene match. The CDR3 loop spans 15 amino acids. Here the CDR3 DNA reads TGTGCCAGCAGGTTGACTAGCGGAGAGGCCTACGAGCAGTACTTC. Translation: CASRLTSGEAYEQYF.

This sequence joins TRBV29-1 and TRBJ1-4; 7 bases line up with TRBD1. The CDR3 runs to 20 residues. Unmatched junction bases numbered 25, after V lost 5 bases and J lost 4 bases. Germline V lookup: CDR1 SQVTM, CDR2 ANQGSEA. DNA of the CDR3: TGCAGCGTTCACCACTGCGAAATCCACGGACAGGTTTGCTTTAATGAAAAACTGTTTTTT. Translated: CSVHHCEIHGQVCFNEKLFF.

This chain links TRBV6-4 with TRBJ2-3, with TRBD2 identical over 11 bases. The CDR3 has 14 residues. Per the germline V gene, CDR1 is MRHNA and CDR2 is SNTAGT. Trimming at V came to 2 bases and at J to 5 bases, leaving 0 bases not matched to a gene. The CDR3: CASSDLAGGDTQYF. For the CDR3, the DNA is TGTGCCAGCAGTGACCTAGCGGGAGGAGATACGCAGTATTTT.

The CDR3 nucleotides read TGTGCCAGCAAGGGTTTGGTGAACACTGAAGCTTTCTTT. It yields the protein CASKGLVNTEAFF. This sequence joins TRBV9 and TRBJ1-1; D remains unclear. Trimming pared 6 bases from V and 0 bases from J, leaving 9 bases between. Germline CDR1 reads SGDLS; CDR2 reads YYNGEE. The CDR3 runs to 13 residues. Combining the CDR3 with reference TRBV9 and TRBJ1-1 gives the whole variable domain DSGVTQTPKHLITATGQRVTLRCSPRSGDLSVYWYQQSLDQGLQFLIQYYNGEERAKGNILERFSAQQFPDLHSELNLSSLELGDSALYFCASKGLVNTEAFFGQGTRLTVV.

J is TRBJ2-7 and V is TRBV29-1, with 7 nucleotides matching TRBD1. Germline V gives CDR1 SQVTM, CDR2 ANQGSEA. The trim removed 3 bases at V and 2 bases at J, leaving 4 bases unmatched. The CDR3 totals 13 residues. The CDR3 is CSVEGDSPYEQYF. The CDR3 nucleotides are TGCAGCGTTGAGGGGGACAGTCCCTACGAGCAGTACTTC.

This clone was counted only a few times. The V and J genes are TRBV6-4 and TRBJ2-3, with a possible D match to TRBD2 (6 bases). V was shortened by 6 bases and J by 6 bases, with 25 bases between the two germline ends. The CDR3 has 17 residues. Germline assignment: CDR1 MRHNA and CDR2 SNTAGT. The CDR3 loop is CASSVNPGTLNRDTQYF. The DNA of the CDR3 is TGTGCCAGCAGCGTAAACCCCGGGACTTTGAATAGGGATACGCAGTATTTT.

J is TRBJ2-7 and V is TRBV21-1. TRBV21-1 is reported as a pseudogene. This CDR3 spans 14 amino acids. The chain's CDR3 is CASSKAGTSYEQYF. In DNA form, the CDR3 reads TGTGCCAGCAGCAAAGCGGGGACCTCCTACGAGCAGTACTTC.